This T cell receptor beta chain was sequenced for a study of lung T cells in sarcoidosis with Löfgren's syndrome. Study as a whole: Bronchoalveolar lavage fluid in sarcoidosis accumulates CD4+ T cells.

MiXCR was run by TCRdb on the reads, yielding one entry per CDR3 protein. Of some 65,000 distinct CDR3 sequences listed, 21% are singletons. A note on this clonotype: Antigen: not known. Possible read error: a much larger clone is one base away.

Study observations and caveats: Paired TRAV12-1/TRBV2 TCRs showed CDR3 homology and preferential pairing.

V dropped 4 bases and J dropped 4 bases, with 7 bases sitting between them. Germline CDR1 reads ENHRY; CDR2 reads SYGVKD. The CDR3 is 12 amino acids. Sequencing was carried out using CD4+ T cells from PBMCs. This clonotype originated in a human donor with sarcoidosis (Löfgren's syndrome or another form), or a control subject (not recorded which). The chain uses TRBV10-3 and TRBJ2-5; D gene uncertain. CDR3 loop: CAISASGETQYF. CDR3 bases: TGTGCCATCAGTGCCTCGGGAGAGACCCAGTACTTC.